This TCR beta chain was retrieved from a study of blood T cell repertoires in COVID-19. Participants, about 18 to 90 years old, spanned around 25 US areas. Clones were read by immunoSEQ multiplex PCR, and TCRdb kept only the in-frame ones, dropping some. Found here are about 240,000 clones, around 89% of them singletons; the top ten hold around 4%. The CDR3 spans 13 residues. CDR1 and CDR2 from the germline V gene are SGHDT and YYEEEE. Deletions cut 5 bases from V and 0 bases from J, with 6 bases between. The chain uses TRBV5-6 and TRBJ1-5; no clear D. This receptor was identified in a woman in her twenties or thirties who had recovered from COVID-19. The sample consisted of PBMCs or T cells enriched from blood (not recorded which). CDR3 region: CASSSYSNQPQHF. DNA for the CDR3: TGTGCCAGCAGTTCCTATAGCAATCAGCCCCAGCATTTT.